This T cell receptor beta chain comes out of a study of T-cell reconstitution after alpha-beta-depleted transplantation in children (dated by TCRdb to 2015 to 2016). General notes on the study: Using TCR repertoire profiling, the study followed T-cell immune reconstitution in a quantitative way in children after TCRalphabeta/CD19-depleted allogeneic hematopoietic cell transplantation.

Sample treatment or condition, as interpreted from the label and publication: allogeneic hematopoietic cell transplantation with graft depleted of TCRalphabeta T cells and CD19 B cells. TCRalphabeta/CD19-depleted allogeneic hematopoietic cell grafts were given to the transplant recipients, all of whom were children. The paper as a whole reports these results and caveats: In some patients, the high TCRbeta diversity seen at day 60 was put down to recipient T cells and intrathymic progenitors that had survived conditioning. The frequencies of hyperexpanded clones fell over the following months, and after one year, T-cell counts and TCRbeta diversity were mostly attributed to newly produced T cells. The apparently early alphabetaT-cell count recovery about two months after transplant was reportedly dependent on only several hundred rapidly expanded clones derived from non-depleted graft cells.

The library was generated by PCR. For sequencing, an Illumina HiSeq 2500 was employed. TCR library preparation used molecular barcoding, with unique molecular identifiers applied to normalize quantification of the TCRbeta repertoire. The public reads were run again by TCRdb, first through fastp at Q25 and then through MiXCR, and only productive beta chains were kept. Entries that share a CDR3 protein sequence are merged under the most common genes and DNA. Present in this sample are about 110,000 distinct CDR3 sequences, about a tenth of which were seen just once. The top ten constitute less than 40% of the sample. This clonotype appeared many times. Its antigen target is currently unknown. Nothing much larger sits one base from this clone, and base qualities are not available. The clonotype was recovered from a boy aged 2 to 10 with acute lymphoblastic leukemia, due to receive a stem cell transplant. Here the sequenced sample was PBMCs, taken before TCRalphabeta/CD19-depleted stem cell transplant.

The CDR3 is CASSEGVSGANVLTF. The DNA sequence is given as TGTGCCAGCAGTGAAGGGGTCTCTGGGGCCAACGTCCTGACTTTC. The chain couples TRBV6-1 to TRBJ2-6, with no confident D gene call. Inclusive of the bounding cysteine and phenylalanine, the CDR3 is 15 residues long. The only DNA kept is the CDR3, 45 bases in frame from the first base. Trimming takes 1 base from V and 0 bases from J, and the germline ends sit 4 bases apart. The germline V gene supplies CDR1 MNHNS and CDR2 SASEGT.